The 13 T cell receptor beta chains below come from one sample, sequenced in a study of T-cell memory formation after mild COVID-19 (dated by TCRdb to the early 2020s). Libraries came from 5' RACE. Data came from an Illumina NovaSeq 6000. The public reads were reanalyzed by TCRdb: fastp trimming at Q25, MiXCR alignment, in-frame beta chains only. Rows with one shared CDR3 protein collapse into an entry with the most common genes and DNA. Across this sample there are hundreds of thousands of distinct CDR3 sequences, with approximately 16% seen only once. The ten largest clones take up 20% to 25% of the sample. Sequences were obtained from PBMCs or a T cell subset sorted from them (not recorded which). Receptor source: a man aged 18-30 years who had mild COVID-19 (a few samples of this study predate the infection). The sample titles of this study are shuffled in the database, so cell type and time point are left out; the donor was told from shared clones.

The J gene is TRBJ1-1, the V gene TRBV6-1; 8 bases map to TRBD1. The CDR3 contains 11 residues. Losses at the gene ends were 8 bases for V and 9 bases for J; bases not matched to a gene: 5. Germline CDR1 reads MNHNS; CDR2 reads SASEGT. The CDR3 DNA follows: TGTGCCAGCCACTGGACAGGGAAAGCTTTCTTT. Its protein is CASHWTGKAFF.

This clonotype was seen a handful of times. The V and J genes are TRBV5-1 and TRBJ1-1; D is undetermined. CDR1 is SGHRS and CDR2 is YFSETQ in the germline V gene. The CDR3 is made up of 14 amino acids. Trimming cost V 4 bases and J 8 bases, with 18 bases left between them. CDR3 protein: CASSIARPYSEAFF. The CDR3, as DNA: TGCGCCAGCAGCATAGCCCGACCTTACTCCGAAGCTTTCTTT.

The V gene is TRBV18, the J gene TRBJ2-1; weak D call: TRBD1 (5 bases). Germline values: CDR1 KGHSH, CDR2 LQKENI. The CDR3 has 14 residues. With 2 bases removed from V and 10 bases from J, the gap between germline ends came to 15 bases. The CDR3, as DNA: TGTGCCAGCTCACCAAGTGTGAGTCAGGGAGAGCAGTTCTTC. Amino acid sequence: CASSPSVSQGEQFF.

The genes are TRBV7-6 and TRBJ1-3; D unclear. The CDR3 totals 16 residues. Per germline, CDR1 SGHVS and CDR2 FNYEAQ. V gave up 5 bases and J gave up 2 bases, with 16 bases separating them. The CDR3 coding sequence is TGTGCCAGCAGCGATCGGACGGCTGCTACTGGAAACACCATATATTTT. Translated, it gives CASSDRTAATGNTIYF. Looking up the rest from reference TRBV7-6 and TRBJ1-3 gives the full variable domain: GAGVSQSPRYKVTKRGQDVALRCDPISGHVSLYWYRQALGQGPEFLTYFNYEAQQDKSGLPNDRFSAERPEGSISTLTIQRTEQRDSAMYRCASSDRTAATGNTIYFGEGSWLTVV.

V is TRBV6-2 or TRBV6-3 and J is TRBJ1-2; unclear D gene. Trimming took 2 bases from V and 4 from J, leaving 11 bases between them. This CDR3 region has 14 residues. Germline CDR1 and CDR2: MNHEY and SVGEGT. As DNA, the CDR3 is TGTGCCAGCAGTTACGGTGACTTCATCTATGGCTACACCTTC. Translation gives CASSYGDFIYGYTF.

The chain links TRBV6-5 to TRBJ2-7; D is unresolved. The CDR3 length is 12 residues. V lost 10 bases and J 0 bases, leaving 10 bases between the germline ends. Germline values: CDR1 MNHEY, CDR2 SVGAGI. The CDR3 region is CAIPTSSYEQYV. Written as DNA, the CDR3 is TGTGCCATCCCGACAAGCTCCTACGAGCAGTACGTC.

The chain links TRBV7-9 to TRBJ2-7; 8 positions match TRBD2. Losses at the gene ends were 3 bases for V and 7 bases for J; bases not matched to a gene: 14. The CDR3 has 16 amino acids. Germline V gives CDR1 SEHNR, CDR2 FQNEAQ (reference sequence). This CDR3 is CASSFYGRADSWEQYF. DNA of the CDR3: TGTGCCAGCAGCTTTTACGGGAGGGCGGACTCCTGGGAGCAGTACTTC.

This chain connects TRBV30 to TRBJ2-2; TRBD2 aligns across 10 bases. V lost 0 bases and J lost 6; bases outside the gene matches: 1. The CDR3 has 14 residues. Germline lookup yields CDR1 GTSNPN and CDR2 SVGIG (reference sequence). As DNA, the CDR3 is TGTGCCTGGAGTGTGCTAGCGGGGGCCGGGGAGCTGTTTTTT. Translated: CAWSVLAGAGELFF.

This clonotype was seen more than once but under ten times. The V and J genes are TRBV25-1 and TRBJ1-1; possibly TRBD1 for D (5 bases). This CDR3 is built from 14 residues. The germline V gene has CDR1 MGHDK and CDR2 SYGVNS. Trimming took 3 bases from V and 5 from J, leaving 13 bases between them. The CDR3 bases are TGTGCCAGCAGTGAGGGGCACCGGGGGACTGAAGCTTTCTTT. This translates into CASSEGHRGTEAFF.

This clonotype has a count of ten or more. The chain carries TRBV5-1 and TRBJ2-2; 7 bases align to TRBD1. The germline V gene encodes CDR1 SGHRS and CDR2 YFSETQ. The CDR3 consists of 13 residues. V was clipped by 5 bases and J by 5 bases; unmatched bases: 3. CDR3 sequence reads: CASRDRTTGELFF. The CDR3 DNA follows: TGCGCCAGCAGGGACAGGACAACCGGGGAGCTGTTTTTT.

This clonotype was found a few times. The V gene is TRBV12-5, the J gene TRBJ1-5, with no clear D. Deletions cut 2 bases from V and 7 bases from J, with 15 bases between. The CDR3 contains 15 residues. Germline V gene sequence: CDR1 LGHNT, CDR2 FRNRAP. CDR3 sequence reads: CASGLSRGVGQPQHF. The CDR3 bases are TGTGCTAGTGGTTTGAGTCGGGGAGTTGGGCAGCCCCAGCATTTT.

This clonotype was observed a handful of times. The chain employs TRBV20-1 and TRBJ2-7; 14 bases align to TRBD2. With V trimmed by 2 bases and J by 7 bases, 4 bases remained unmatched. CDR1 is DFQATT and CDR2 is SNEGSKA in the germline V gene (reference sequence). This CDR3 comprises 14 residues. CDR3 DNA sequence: TGCAGTGCTAGATTGACTAGCGGGGGGGCTGAGCAGTACTTC. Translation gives CSARLTSGGAEQYF.

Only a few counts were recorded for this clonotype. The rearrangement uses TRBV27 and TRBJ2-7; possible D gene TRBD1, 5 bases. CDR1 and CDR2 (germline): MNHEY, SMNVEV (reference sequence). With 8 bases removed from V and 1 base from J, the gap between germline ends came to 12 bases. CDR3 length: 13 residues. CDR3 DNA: TGTGCCAGCGGTGCAAGGGGATCCTACGAGCAGTACTTC. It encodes CASGARGSYEQYF.